This T cell receptor (beta chain) was recovered during a study of blood T cell repertoires in COVID-19. Study-wide background: Both acute and convalescent COVID-19 samples were obtained from the United States, Italy and Spain. PBMCs, B-cell-depleted T cells, or T cells were the source of the cDNA or gDNA that made up the material.

Produced via immunoSEQ multiplex PCR; TCRdb's table is partial and in-frame only. The sample contains about 250,000 clones, approximately 90% of which appear only once. The study recruited people aged 18 to 89 years across about 25 US areas. Grouping used clinical history reported by participants in a survey and questionnaire. The receptor was isolated from a woman under 30 who had recovered from COVID-19. Sequences were obtained from PBMCs or T cells enriched from blood (not recorded which).

The CDR3 loop is CASSLRSEGNEKLFF. The CDR3 DNA reads TGTGCCAGCAGCTTGAGGTCCGAGGGAAATGAAAAACTGTTTTTT. The chain links TRBV5-4 to TRBJ1-4; D unclear. V lost 1 base, J lost 5 bases, and 12 bases lay in between. From germline, CDR1 is SGHNT and CDR2 YYREEE (reference sequence). This CDR3 is built from 15 residues.